The rows below give T cell receptor beta chains drawn from one sample of a study of Ad26.COV2.S vaccination and SARS-CoV-2 variants. Sequencing was performed with immunoSEQ multiplex PCR; in TCRdb, only in-frame clones are kept and a portion is missing. The repertoire holds around 300,000 clones, with approximately 86% as singletons. The sequenced sample was peripheral blood, obtained in a trial of Ad26.COV2.S vaccine versus placebo. The source is a person between 18 and 59 years old who received the Ad26.COV2.S COVID-19 vaccine or a placebo. Each CDR3 is given with its conserved first and last residue.

J,V,CDR3
TRBJ2-2,TRBV7-9,CASSPQGNTGELFF
TRBJ1-2,TRBV7-8,CASSVQGHRYGYTF
TRBJ2-1,TRBV11-2,CASKVYNEQFF
TRBJ2-1,TRBV4-3,CASSQGRLAANNEQFF
TRBJ1-2,TRBV9,CASSVAGTDNYGYTF
TRBJ1-2,TRBV27,CASRTLIRDRVDYGYTF
TRBJ1-1,TRBV6-5,CASSYHPSEGFPEAFF
TRBJ2-1,TRBV5-1,CASSQRTSGMTYNEQFF
TRBJ2-7,TRBV9,CASSAGAWSSEQYF
TRBJ1-2,TRBV4-1,CASSQVGGIDGYTF
TRBJ2-7,TRBV28,CASSGDRVYEQYF
TRBJ2-3,TRBV7-6,CASSSSSDTQYF
TRBJ2-1,TRBV9,CASSAGTPGNEQFF
TRBJ1-2,TRBV7-8,CASSAGQDYGYTF
TRBJ2-7,TRBV5-1,CASSLELPRDEQYF
TRBJ1-3,TRBV6-5,CASSSYRGGSGNTIYF